Below, 32 T cell receptor beta chains from the same sample are listed, as sequenced in a study of T cell responses to AZD1222 COVID-19 vaccine (dated by TCRdb to the early 2020s). The intended sense of this specimen's time point label: about 28 days (+/-7) after the second vaccine dose. The library was prepared using the immunoSEQ multiplex PCR assay. What TCRdb holds here is the immuneACCESS table cut down to in-frame rearrangements. Part of the clones is not present; checked against another copy, under half of the missing clones reflect an unresolved V gene, and the others are unexplained. The sample profile shows 150,000 to 200,000 clones; roughly 91% of them were found once. 20% to 30% of the sample belongs to the ten largest clones. Here the sequenced sample was peripheral blood, taken 28 days after the second AZD1222 dose. All receptors come from an adult who received the AZD1222 COVID-19 vaccine.

This clone appeared a single time. The gene calls are TRBV7-9 and TRBJ2-1; D gene uncertain. CDR3 size: 13 residues. Trimming stripped 3 bases from V and 8 bases from J, with 11 bases between. Germline CDR1 reads SEHNR; CDR2 reads FQNEAQ (reference sequence). The CDR3 bases are TGTGCCAGCAGCTTGGGGAATTCGGATGAGCAGTTCTTC. Its protein product is CASSLGNSDEQFF. The variable domain in full, with the rest retrieved from reference TRBV7-9 and TRBJ2-1, is DTGVSQNPRHKITKRGQNVTFRCDPISEHNRLYWYRQTLGQGPEFLTYFQNEAQLEKSRLLSDRFSAERPKGSFSTLEIQRTEQGDSAMYLCASSLGNSDEQFFGPGTRLTVL.

The chain employs TRBV11-1 and TRBJ2-1; D is undetermined. The CDR3 is made up of 15 amino acids. Germline CDR1 reads SGHAT; CDR2 reads FQDESV (reference sequence). V lost 2 bases and J 0 bases, leaving 8 bases between the germline ends. The CDR3 region is CASSLTLSSYNEQFF. The CDR3 region has the DNA TGTGCCAGCAGCTTAACTTTAAGCTCCTACAATGAGCAGTTCTTC.

The chain links TRBV5-6 to TRBJ2-7; D is ambiguous. The CDR3 contains 14 residues. The V end was cut by 0 bases, the J end by 3 bases, with 10 bases between. The germline V gene encodes CDR1 SGHDT and CDR2 YYEEEE. CDR3 region: CASSLVGRNYEQYF. For the CDR3, the DNA is TGTGCCAGCAGCTTGGTTGGCAGGAACTACGAGCAGTACTTC.

CDR3 DNA: TGTGCCAGCAGCTTCGGGACTAGCGGCTACAATGAGCAGTTCTTC. Translation: CASSFGTSGYNEQFF. V usage is TRBV6-2 or TRBV6-3 and J usage is TRBJ2-1, with 11 bases aligning to TRBD2. The length of the CDR3 is 15 residues. Trimming removed 6 bases from V and 3 bases from J; junction bases left unmatched: 4. Germline CDR1 reads MNHEY; CDR2 reads SVGEGT.

This clone was recorded only once. The genes are TRBV6-5 and TRBJ1-1; 7 bases match TRBD1. Trimming at V came to 4 bases and at J to 10 bases, leaving 3 bases not matched to a gene. The CDR3 contains 11 residues. Per the germline V gene, CDR1 is MNHEY and CDR2 is SVGAGI. CDR3 protein: CASSSRQGAFF. CDR3 in DNA: TGTGCCAGCAGTTCTCGACAGGGAGCTTTCTTT.

The chain employs TRBV24-1 and TRBJ1-6, with D possibly matching TRBD1 (5 bases). This CDR3 is 13 amino acids long. The germline V and J ends were trimmed by 5 bases and 4 bases, with 5 bases remaining between them. Germline loops: CDR1 KGHDR, CDR2 SFDVKD. CDR3 amino acids: CATSAGYNSPLHF. Written as DNA, the CDR3 is TGTGCCACCAGTGCAGGGTATAATTCACCCCTCCACTTT.

The rearrangement links TRBV29-1 to TRBJ2-3; D is possibly TRBD1 or TRBD2 (5 bases each). Germline V gene data show CDR1 as SQVTM and CDR2 as ANQGSEA. The CDR3 consists of 12 residues. V lost 3 bases and J lost 4, with 8 bases in between. The CDR3 DNA is TGCAGCGTTGATCGGGGCGCAGATACGCAGTATTTT. The encoded protein is CSVDRGADTQYF.

The chain is built from TRBV5-4 and TRBJ1-1; the D is unclear. Germline CDR1 is SGHNT and CDR2 is YYREEE (reference sequence). The CDR3 runs 15 residues. The germline V and J ends were trimmed by 4 bases and 4 bases, with 17 bases remaining between them. The CDR3 nucleotides read TGTGCCAGCAGCCCACCGAGGACGGGAGTCACTGAAGCTTTCTTT. It yields the protein CASSPPRTGVTEAFF.

This rearrangement joins TRBV5-1 to TRBJ2-1; D might be TRBD2 (6 bases). With 0 bases removed from V and 0 bases from J, the gap between germline ends came to 10 bases. This CDR3 is built from 16 residues. The germline V gene encodes CDR1 SGHRS and CDR2 YFSETQ. CDR3 region: CASSLVSGSSYNEQFF. The CDR3 coding sequence is TGCGCCAGCAGCTTGGTATCCGGGAGCTCCTACAATGAGCAGTTCTTC.

The chain combines TRBV24-1 with TRBJ2-1; 14 nucleotides align to TRBD2. Trimming cost V 7 bases and J 9 bases; bases outside gene matches: 4. Germline V gives CDR1 KGHDR, CDR2 SFDVKD. The CDR3 has 14 residues. This CDR3 is CATRPTSGRGEQFF. In DNA, the CDR3 is TGTGCCACCAGACCGACTAGCGGGAGGGGTGAGCAGTTCTTC.

The J gene is TRBJ1-6, the V gene TRBV28; no reliable D call. Germline V gene sequence: CDR1 MDHEN, CDR2 SYDVKM. V lost 3 bases to trimming and J lost 7 bases, with 4 bases between them. The CDR3 length is 12 residues. The DNA of the CDR3 is TGTGCCAGCAGTTTTGGGAATTCACCCCTCCACTTT. This gives the protein CASSFGNSPLHF.

The genes are TRBV5-4 and TRBJ2-7, with 7 bases identical to TRBD1. J was trimmed by 5 bases and V by 0 bases; bases with no gene match: 8. The CDR3 is made up of 15 amino acids. Looked up from germline, CDR1 is SGHNT and CDR2 is YYREEE (reference sequence). The CDR3 loop reads CASSLDSTGYDEQYF. CDR3 DNA: TGTGCCAGCAGCTTGGATTCGACAGGGTACGACGAGCAGTACTTC.

The chain employs TRBV18 and TRBJ2-3, with TRBD2 identical over 10 bases. From germline, CDR1 is KGHSH and CDR2 LQKENI. There are 15 residues in the CDR3. V lost 7 bases, J lost 5 bases, and 9 bases stayed unmatched. CDR3 nucleotide sequence: TGTGCCAGCTTACCTAGCGGGAGTCTGGGAGATACGCAGTATTTT. This encodes CASLPSGSLGDTQYF.

The rearrangement uses TRBV30 and TRBJ1-6; 10 bases map to TRBD1. After removal of 0 bases from V and 9 bases from J, the junction contained 5 bases not matched to a gene. Germline V CDR1 and CDR2: GTSNPN, SVGIG (reference sequence). CDR3 size: 15 residues. The CDR3 protein is CAWSVRGQGISPLHF. The CDR3 DNA reads TGTGCCTGGAGTGTACGGGGACAGGGGATTTCACCCCTCCACTTT.

CDR3 sequence reads: CASRGGDSYEQYF. The DNA for the CDR3 is TGCGCCAGCAGAGGGGGGGACTCCTACGAGCAGTACTTC. The chain joins TRBV5-1 to TRBJ2-7; TRBD2 is a possible D gene (7 bases). The CDR3 consists of 13 residues. CDR1 and CDR2 from the germline V gene are SGHRS and YFSETQ. V gave up 5 bases and J gave up 0 bases, with 9 bases separating them.

The chain employs TRBV30 and TRBJ2-5; TRBD1 matches 10 bases. Per germline, CDR1 GTSNPN and CDR2 SVGIG (reference sequence). CDR3 size: 15 residues. J gave up 4 bases and V 0 bases, and 5 bases lay outside the gene matches. The CDR3 spells CAWSVFDRGRETQYF. CDR3 nucleotide sequence: TGTGCCTGGAGTGTATTTGACAGGGGGCGAGAGACCCAGTACTTC. Together with reference TRBV30 and TRBJ2-5, the CDR3 gives the full variable domain: SQTIHQWPATLVQPVGSPLSLECTVEGTSNPNLYWYRQAAGRGLQLLFYSVGIGQISSEVPQNLSASRPQDRQFILSSKKLLLSDSGFYLCAWSVFDRGRETQYFGPGTRLLVL.

The CDR3: CASSQVPHNEQFF. Here the CDR3 DNA reads TGCGCCAGCAGCCAAGTTCCCCACAATGAGCAGTTCTTC. The chain links TRBV5-1 to TRBJ2-1, with no clear D. The germline gives CDR1 SGHRS, CDR2 YFSETQ. V lost 4 bases to trimming and J lost 5 bases, with 10 bases between them. The CDR3 length is 13 residues. Supplemented by reference TRBV5-1 and TRBJ2-1, the full variable domain reads KAGVTQTPRYLIKTRGQQVTLSCSPISGHRSVSWYQQTPGQGLQFLFEYFSETQRNKGNFPGRFSGRQFSNSRSEMNVSTLELGDSALYLCASSQVPHNEQFFGPGTRLTVL.

This rearrangement joins TRBV28 to TRBJ2-6; D is unresolved. Germline-derived CDR1 and CDR2 are MDHEN and SYDVKM. This CDR3 contains 15 residues. With 5 bases removed from V and 4 bases from J, the gap between germline ends came to 12 bases. CDR3 nucleotides: TGTGCCAGCAGTGAAAGAATGGGAGGGGCCAACGTCCTGACTTTC. Encoded protein: CASSERMGGANVLTF.

This chain connects TRBV7-9 to TRBJ2-7; 10 bases fit TRBD1. Looked up from germline, CDR1 is SEHNR and CDR2 is FQNEAQ (reference sequence). CDR3 size: 15 residues. The junction had 10 bases not matched to a gene; V was cut back by 5 bases and J by 6 bases. DNA for the CDR3: TGTGCCAGCAGCGAAGAGACAGGGGGCAAAGGCGAGCAGTACTTC. It codes for CASSEETGGKGEQYF.

This chain connects TRBV6-1 to TRBJ1-6; D might be TRBD1 (6 bases). The germline V gene has CDR1 MNHNS and CDR2 SASEGT. The CDR3 loop spans 15 amino acids. V was shortened by 2 bases and J by 6 bases, with 11 bases between the two germline ends. The CDR3 protein is CASSEQGRVNSPLHF. The CDR3 coding sequence is TGTGCCAGCAGTGAACAGGGGAGGGTTAATTCACCCCTCCACTTT.

The J gene is TRBJ1-3, the V gene TRBV5-4; 8 bases are shared with TRBD1. V shed 2 bases and J 3 bases; nucleotides not matched to a gene: 7. The CDR3 has 16 amino acids. Germline loops: CDR1 SGHNT, CDR2 YYREEE (reference sequence). The CDR3 protein is CASSLMTGVFGNTIYF. CDR3 bases: TGTGCCAGCAGCTTAATGACAGGGGTTTTTGGAAACACCATATATTTT.

The J gene is TRBJ2-3, the V gene TRBV9; TRBD1 agrees at 7 bases. There are 15 residues in the CDR3. The germline gives CDR1 SGDLS, CDR2 YYNGEE. With V trimmed by 4 bases and J by 0 bases, 5 bases remained unmatched. CDR3 sequence (DNA): TGTGCCAGCAGCCCAGGGACAGATAGCACAGATACGCAGTATTTT. Residues: CASSPGTDSTDTQYF.

In this sample, this clone turned up once. The rearrangement joins TRBV24-1 to TRBJ2-7; 13 bases line up with TRBD2. CDR3 size: 16 residues. The germline CDR1 and CDR2 sequences are KGHDR and SFDVKD. The ends lost 2 bases at V and 4 bases at J; junction bases unmatched: 4. The CDR3 DNA reads TGTGCCACCAGTGATTGGACTAGCGGGAGAGGGTACGAGCAGTACTTC. This encodes CATSDWTSGRGYEQYF.

This clone has just one count. This chain joins TRBV19 and TRBJ2-4; D perhaps matches TRBD2 (6 bases). V was shortened by 6 bases and J by 0 bases, with 12 bases between the two germline ends. Germline loops: CDR1 LNHDA, CDR2 SQIVND (reference sequence). This CDR3 is built from 15 residues. CDR3 amino acids: CASSDSGLAKNIQYF. DNA for the CDR3: TGTGCCAGTAGCGACAGCGGGCTAGCCAAAAACATTCAGTACTTC.

The rearrangement joins TRBV23-1 to TRBJ2-7, with D possibly TRBD2 on 5 matching bases. TRBV23-1 is annotated as an ORF whose role is uncertain. Trimming stripped 8 bases from V and 0 bases from J, with 17 bases between. This CDR3 is 15 amino acids long. DNA for the CDR3: TGCGCCAGCTCCGAGGGCAGCCATAGCTCCTACGAGCAGTACTTC. Its translation is CASSEGSHSSYEQYF.

The chain couples TRBV2 to TRBJ1-1, with TRBD1 matching 11 bases. Germline V gene sequence: CDR1 SNHLY, CDR2 FYNNEI. The CDR3 runs to 12 residues. CDR3 residues: CGDRGTDTEAFF. The CDR3 region has the DNA TGTGGGGACAGGGGGACGGACACTGAAGCTTTCTTT.

This sequence joins TRBV4-3 and TRBJ1-2, with D hard to call. Trimming took 6 bases from V and 4 from J, leaving 15 bases between them. The CDR3 runs 14 residues. Germline V gene data show CDR1 as LGHNA and CDR2 as YSLEER. CDR3 protein: CASRPVGDSYGYTF. CDR3 in DNA: TGCGCCAGCAGACCGGTGGGTGATTCCTATGGCTACACCTTC.

V is TRBV7-3 and J is TRBJ2-7; D tentatively reads TRBD1 or TRBD2 (5 bases each). This CDR3 region has 13 residues. Trimming removed 5 bases at V and 0 bases at J, with 8 bases between. Germline values: CDR1 SGHTA, CDR2 FQGTGA. The CDR3 sequence: CASSRGTSYEQYF. CDR3 DNA sequence: TGTGCCAGCAGCCGGGGCACCTCCTACGAGCAGTACTTC.

The V and J genes are TRBV9 and TRBJ2-7; 13 nucleotides match TRBD2. The CDR3 runs 18 residues. Germline V gives CDR1 SGDLS, CDR2 YYNGEE. The trim removed 4 bases at V and 6 bases at J, leaving 16 bases unmatched. The CDR3 sequence: CASSSGLAGVGPGPEQYF. CDR3 bases: TGTGCCAGCAGCTCCGGACTAGCGGGAGTAGGACCCGGACCCGAGCAGTACTTC.

The chain links TRBV6-5 to TRBJ1-6; D is undetermined. The CDR3 contains 12 residues. The V gene lost 7 bases and the J gene lost 10 bases, with 11 bases spanning the gap. Germline-derived CDR1 and CDR2 are MNHEY and SVGAGI. The CDR3 DNA is TGTGCCAGCATGTTACTCGGATCACCCCTCCACTTT. It codes for CASMLLGSPLHF.

The chain couples TRBV28 to TRBJ1-6; the match to TRBD1 covers 7 bases. The CDR3 is 16 amino acids. Looked up from germline, CDR1 is MDHEN and CDR2 is SYDVKM. J lost 5 bases, V lost 1 base, and 5 bases had no gene match. The CDR3, as DNA: TGTGCCAGCAGTTTATTCAGGGGGGCGGATAATTCACCCCTCCACTTT. It encodes CASSLFRGADNSPLHF.

J is TRBJ1-1 and V is TRBV5-8; no reliable D call. This CDR3 contains 11 residues. Germline CDR1 reads SGHTS; CDR2 reads YDEGEE. V lost 6 bases and J 5 bases, leaving 8 bases between the germline ends. In DNA, the CDR3 is TGTGCCAGCAACCCTGGGACTGAAGCTTTCTTT. It specifies CASNPGTEAFF.